This T cell receptor (beta chain) was recovered during a study of cytomegalovirus exposure and HLA in healthy donors. Each donor's status was that of a healthy bone marrow donor. PCR was performed using 60 Vbeta and 13 Jbeta primers. Assay used: immunoSEQ multiplex PCR; TCRdb lists only in-frame clones, some missing. This table holds roughly 160,000 clones, around 77% found once. The receptor was isolated from a woman between 50 and 59 years old in good health and CMV-seropositive. Material: PBMCs.

CDR3 DNA: TGTGCCAGCAGTTACCAGGGGACCGGACTCGAAGCTTTCTTT. This codes for CASSYQGTGLEAFF. The rearrangement uses TRBV6-5 and TRBJ1-1, with a weak D call TRBD1 (6 bases). This CDR3 has 14 residues. Germline V gene data show CDR1 as MNHEY and CDR2 as SVGAGI. The V and J ends lost 2 bases and 8 bases respectively, with 15 bases between them.